These 14 T cell receptor beta chains originate from one sample sequenced in a study of blood T cells in healthy people across ages. A sample-barcoded 5' primer and a J-beta primer mix were used in a second PCR of about 6 to 12 cycles. Each CDR3 protein is one row after TCRdb ran MiXCR on the 5' RACE reads. The table shows 1,100,000 or so distinct CDR3 sequences, with over 35% occurring only once. Sequenced material: blood. The receptors were gathered from a woman between 55 and 75 years old in good health.

V gene TRBV5-1 combines with J gene TRBJ2-6; 7 bases agree with TRBD1. V shed 4 bases, J shed 0 bases, and the junction held 7 bases outside the gene matches. Germline CDR1 and CDR2: SGHRS and YFSETQ. The CDR3 extends over 17 amino acids. Here the CDR3 DNA reads TGCGCCAGCAGCCCCAAGGGGGCCCACTCTGGGGCCAACGTCCTGACTTTC. This codes for CASSPKGAHSGANVLTF.

V is TRBV4-2 and J is TRBJ2-1, with 11 bases that match TRBD2. The CDR3 runs to 17 residues. Germline CDR1 LGHNA, CDR2 YNFKEQ. The V gene end was trimmed by 4 bases and the J gene end by 7 bases; junction bases not matched to a gene: 12. Written as DNA, the CDR3 is TGTGCCAGCAGCCCGGGACTAGCGGCCAAATATTCTAATGAGCAGTTCTTC. It specifies CASSPGLAAKYSNEQFF.

The rearrangement joins TRBV7-9 to TRBJ2-5; no clear D gene. The germline V and J ends were trimmed by 4 bases and 6 bases, with 12 bases remaining between them. This CDR3 region has 13 residues. Per the germline V gene, CDR1 is SEHNR and CDR2 is FQNEAQ (reference sequence). CDR3 nucleotide sequence: TGTGCCAGCAGCTCCATGGGCCGGAAGACCCAGTACTTC. This sequence encodes CASSSMGRKTQYF.

The table lists this clonotype with a few counts. The chain links TRBV6-2 or TRBV6-3 to TRBJ1-2, with D unresolved. This CDR3 spans 13 amino acids. V was clipped by 2 bases and J by 8 bases, with 12 bases between them. CDR1 and CDR2 from the germline V gene are MNHEY and SVGEGT. In DNA, the CDR3 is TGTGCCAGCAGTTACAGGACCGACGGGGGCTACACCTTC. It encodes CASSYRTDGGYTF.

The chain joins TRBV27 to TRBJ1-2; D is possibly TRBD1 (6 bases). The CDR3 runs 14 residues. V gave up 5 bases and J gave up 4 bases, with 14 bases separating them. Germline loops: CDR1 MNHEY, CDR2 SMNVEV (reference sequence). The CDR3 coding sequence is TGTGCCAGCAGTCCCGAGGACAGTTTCTATGGCTACACCTTC. Its translation is CASSPEDSFYGYTF.

This chain links TRBV24-1 with TRBJ2-6; D gene ambiguous. The CDR3 length is 13 residues. The germline gives CDR1 KGHDR, CDR2 SFDVKD. The V gene lost 6 bases and the J gene lost 0 bases, with 2 bases spanning the gap. In nucleotides, the CDR3 is TGTGCCACCAGTCTCTCTGGGGCCAACGTCCTGACTTTC. Amino acids: CATSLSGANVLTF.

This clonotype showed up just a few times. This chain connects TRBV7-8 to TRBJ2-7; 11 positions match TRBD1. V shed 5 bases, J shed 3 bases, and the junction held 6 bases outside the gene matches. The germline CDR1 and CDR2 sequences are SGHVS and FQNEAQ. The CDR3 loop spans 15 amino acids. The CDR3 is CASSQSGTGGYEQYF. DNA for the CDR3: TGTGCCAGCAGCCAATCCGGGACAGGGGGCTACGAGCAGTACTTC. The full variable domain, in which reference TRBV7-8 and TRBJ2-7 provide the parts outside the CDR3, is GAGVSQSPRYKVAKRGQDVALRCDPISGHVSLFWYQQALGQGPEFLTYFQNEAQLDKSGLPSDRFFAERPEGSVSTLKIQRTQQEDSAVYLCASSQSGTGGYEQYFGPGTRLTVT.

On this clonotype itself: Germline is not matched at one junction end, which may reflect a read error. This chain uses TRBV9 with TRBJ2-3, with no clear D. The CDR3 is made up of 16 amino acids. CDR1 is SGDLS, CDR2 YYNGEE, per germline. The CDR3 here is CACSPHLLEVTDTQYF. The CDR3 nucleotides read TGTGCCTGCAGCCCACACCTCCTAGAGGTGACAGATACGCAGTATTTT.

This clonotype appeared a few times. The chain has TRBV12-3 or TRBV12-4 and TRBJ1-2; D may be TRBD1 (5 bases). The CDR3 is 13 residues long. V was trimmed by 6 bases and J by 4 bases, leaving 12 bases between them. In nucleotides, the CDR3 is TGTGCCAGCAGCTCCCAGGGTCCCTATGGCTACACCTTC. Its translation is CASSSQGPYGYTF.

DNA of the CDR3: TGTGCCAGCAGTTGGGCCGGGACAGGGGTTTCCGAGCAGTACTTC. This sequence encodes CASSWAGTGVSEQYF. This chain joins TRBV27 and TRBJ2-7, with TRBD1 identical over 10 bases. This CDR3 is 15 amino acids long. The trim removed 4 bases at V and 6 bases at J, leaving 9 bases unmatched. Germline loops: CDR1 MNHEY, CDR2 SMNVEV (reference sequence).

This clonotype showed up many times. The chain links TRBV3-1 to TRBJ1-2; D may be TRBD1 (6 bases). CDR3 size: 15 residues. Germline values: CDR1 LGHDT, CDR2 YNNKEL (reference sequence). The V end was cut by 4 bases, the J end by 5 bases, with 17 bases between. The CDR3: CASSPGGGGIYGYTF. DNA for the CDR3: TGTGCCAGCAGCCCCGGGGGAGGGGGGATTTATGGCTACACCTTC.

The chain uses TRBV20-1 and TRBJ2-5, with TRBD2 matching over 7 bases. The CDR3 totals 11 residues. The J segment lost 11 bases and the V segment lost 1 base, leaving 4 bases of the junction unmatched. Per germline, CDR1 DFQATT and CDR2 SNEGSKA (reference sequence). CDR3 sequence (DNA): TGCAGTGCTAGAGGCGGGGGTCCGCAGTACTTC. Its translation: CSARGGGPQYF.

This clonotype has more than one count but fewer than ten. The chain employs TRBV7-9 and TRBJ2-5, with 10 bases matching TRBD1. This CDR3 comprises 15 residues. Germline lookup yields CDR1 SEHNR and CDR2 FQNEAQ (reference sequence). The V segment lost 3 bases and the J segment 3 bases; nucleotides outside the gene matches: 4. The CDR3 DNA is TGTGCCAGCAGCTTCGGGACAGGGGTGGAAGAGACCCAGTACTTC. This encodes CASSFGTGVEETQYF. Full variable domain (remainder filled in from reference TRBV7-9 and TRBJ2-5): DTGVSQNPRHKITKRGQNVTFRCDPISEHNRLYWYRQTLGQGPEFLTYFQNEAQLEKSRLLSDRFSAERPKGSFSTLEIQRTEQGDSAMYLCASSFGTGVEETQYFGPGTRLLVL.

This clonotype was counted between two and nine times. The chain combines TRBV4-1 with TRBJ2-5; tentatively, D is TRBD1 (5 bases). CDR3 length: 15 residues. Germline CDR1 MGHRA, CDR2 YSYEKL. V gave up 6 bases and J gave up 5 bases, with 19 bases separating them. The CDR3 reads CASSLVRQGTETQYF. The CDR3, as DNA: TGCGCCAGCAGTTTGGTCCGTCAGGGAACTGAGACCCAGTACTTC.